Included here is one T cell receptor beta chain sequence, with context. No antigen is known for it. CDR1 is SGDLS, CDR2 YYNGEE, per germline. The CDR3 has 13 amino acids. V was cut by 4 bases and J by 4 bases, with 9 bases left in between. TCRdb's copy holds only in-frame clones and misses some; the assay was immunoSEQ multiplex PCR. The sample includes about 28,000 clones, around 84% of them seen just once. The data originate from a study of OX40 agonist ivuxolimab in advanced cancers. In the study overall: Patient treatment consisted of intravenous ivuxolimab administration every 2 weeks at 0.01 to 10 mg/kg. Recorded diagnoses for dose-escalation patients were hepatocellular carcinoma, melanoma, renal cell or head and neck cancer. Study results and limitations: The study found that CD8+ T cells averaged more expanded clones than CD4+.

The source of this sequence is an adult with an advanced solid tumor such as melanoma, head and neck, liver or kidney cancer. The specimen comprised CD4+ or CD8+ T cells sorted from blood, sampled in a trial of the OX40 agonist ivuxolimab. J is TRBJ1-3 and V is TRBV9; possible D gene TRBD1, 6 bases. CDR3 sequence (DNA): TGTGCCAGCAGCAAGGGGGTCGGAAACACCATATATTTT. This codes for CASSKGVGNTIYF.